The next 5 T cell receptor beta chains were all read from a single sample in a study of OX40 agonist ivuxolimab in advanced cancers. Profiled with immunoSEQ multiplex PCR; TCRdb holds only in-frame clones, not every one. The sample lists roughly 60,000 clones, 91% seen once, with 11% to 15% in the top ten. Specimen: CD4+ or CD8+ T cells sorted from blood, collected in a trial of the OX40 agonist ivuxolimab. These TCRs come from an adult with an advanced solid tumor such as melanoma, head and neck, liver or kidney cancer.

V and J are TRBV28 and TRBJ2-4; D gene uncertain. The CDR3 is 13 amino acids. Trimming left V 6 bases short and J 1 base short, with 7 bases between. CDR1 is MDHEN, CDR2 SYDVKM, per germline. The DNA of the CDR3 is TGTGCCAGCAGATTAGGGGCCAAAAACATTCAGTACTTC. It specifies CASRLGAKNIQYF.

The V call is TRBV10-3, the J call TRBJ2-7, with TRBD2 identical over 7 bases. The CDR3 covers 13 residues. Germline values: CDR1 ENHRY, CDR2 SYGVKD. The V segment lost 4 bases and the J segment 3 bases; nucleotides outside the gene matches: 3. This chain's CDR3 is CAISATSNYEQYF. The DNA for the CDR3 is TGTGCCATCAGTGCGACTAGCAACTACGAGCAGTACTTC.

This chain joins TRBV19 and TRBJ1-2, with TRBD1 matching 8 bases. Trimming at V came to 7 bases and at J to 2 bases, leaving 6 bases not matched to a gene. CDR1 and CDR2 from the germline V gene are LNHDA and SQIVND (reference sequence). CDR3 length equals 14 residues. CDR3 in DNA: TGTGCCAGTATTAGGACAGGGATGAACTATGGCTACACCTTC. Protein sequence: CASIRTGMNYGYTF.

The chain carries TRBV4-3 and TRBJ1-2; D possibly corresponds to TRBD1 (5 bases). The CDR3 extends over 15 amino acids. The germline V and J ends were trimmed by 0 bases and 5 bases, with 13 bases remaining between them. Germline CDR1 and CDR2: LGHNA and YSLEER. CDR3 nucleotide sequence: TGCGCCAGCAGCCAAGATTCAGCAGGGAGATATGGCTACACCTTC. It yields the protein CASSQDSAGRYGYTF.

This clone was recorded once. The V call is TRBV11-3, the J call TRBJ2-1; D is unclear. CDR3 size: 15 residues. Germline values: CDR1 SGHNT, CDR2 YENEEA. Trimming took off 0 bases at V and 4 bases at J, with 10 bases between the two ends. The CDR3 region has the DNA TGTGCCAGCAGCTTAGAGCACAGCTATTACAATGAGCAGTTCTTC. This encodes CASSLEHSYYNEQFF.